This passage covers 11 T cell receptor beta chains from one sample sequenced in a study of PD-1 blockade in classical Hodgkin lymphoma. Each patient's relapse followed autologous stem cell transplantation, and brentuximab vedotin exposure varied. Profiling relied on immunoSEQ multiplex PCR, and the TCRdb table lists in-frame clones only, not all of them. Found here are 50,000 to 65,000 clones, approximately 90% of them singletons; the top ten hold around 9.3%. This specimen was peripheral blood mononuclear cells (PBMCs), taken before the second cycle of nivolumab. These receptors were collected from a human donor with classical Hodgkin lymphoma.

Here the CDR3 reads CASGLGGLTEAFF. The CDR3 DNA reads as TGTGCTAGTGGTTTGGGAGGGCTCACTGAAGCTTTCTTT. This chain connects TRBV12-5 to TRBJ1-1; D gene ambiguous. V was pared by 1 base and J by 4 bases, with 7 bases between. This CDR3 comprises 13 residues. Germline CDR1 LGHNT, CDR2 FRNRAP.

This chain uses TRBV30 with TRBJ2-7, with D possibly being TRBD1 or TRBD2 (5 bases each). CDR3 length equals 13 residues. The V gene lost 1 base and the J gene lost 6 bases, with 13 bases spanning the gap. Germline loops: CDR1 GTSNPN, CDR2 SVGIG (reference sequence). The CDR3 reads CAWSAGRLSEQYF. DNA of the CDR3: TGTGCCTGGAGTGCGGGACGTTTGTCCGAGCAGTACTTC.

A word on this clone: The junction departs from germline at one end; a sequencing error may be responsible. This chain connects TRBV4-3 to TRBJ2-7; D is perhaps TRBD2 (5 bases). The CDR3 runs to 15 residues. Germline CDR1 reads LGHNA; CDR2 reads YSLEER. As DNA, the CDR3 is TGCGCCAGCAGCCAAGTCGGGAATCTCCCTCGAGAGCAATACTTC. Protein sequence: CASSQVGNLPREQYF.

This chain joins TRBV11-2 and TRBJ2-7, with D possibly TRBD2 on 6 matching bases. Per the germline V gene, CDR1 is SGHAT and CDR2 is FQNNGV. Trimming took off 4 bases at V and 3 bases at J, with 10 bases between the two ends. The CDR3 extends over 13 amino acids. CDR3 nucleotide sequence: TGTGCCAGCAGCTGGGGGGAGCTCTACGAGCAGTACTTC. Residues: CASSWGELYEQYF.

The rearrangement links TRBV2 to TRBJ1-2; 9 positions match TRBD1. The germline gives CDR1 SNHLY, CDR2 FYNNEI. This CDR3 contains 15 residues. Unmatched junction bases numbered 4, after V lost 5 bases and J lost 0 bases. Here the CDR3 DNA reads TGTGCCAGCAGTCGGCGGGACAGGGCTAACTATGGCTACACCTTC. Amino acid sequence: CASSRRDRANYGYTF.

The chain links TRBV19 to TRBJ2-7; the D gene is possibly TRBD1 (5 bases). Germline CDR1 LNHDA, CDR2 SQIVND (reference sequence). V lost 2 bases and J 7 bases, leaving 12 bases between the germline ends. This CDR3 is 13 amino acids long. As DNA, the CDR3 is TGTGCCAGTAGTATAACAGGAATCAGGGAGCAGTACTTC. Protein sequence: CASSITGIREQYF.

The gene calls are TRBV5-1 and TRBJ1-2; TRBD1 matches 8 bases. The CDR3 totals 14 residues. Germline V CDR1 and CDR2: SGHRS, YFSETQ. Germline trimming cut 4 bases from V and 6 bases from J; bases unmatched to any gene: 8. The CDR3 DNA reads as TGCGCCAGCAGCGGAGCAGGGGGCGTGGATGGCTACACCTTC. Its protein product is CASSGAGGVDGYTF.

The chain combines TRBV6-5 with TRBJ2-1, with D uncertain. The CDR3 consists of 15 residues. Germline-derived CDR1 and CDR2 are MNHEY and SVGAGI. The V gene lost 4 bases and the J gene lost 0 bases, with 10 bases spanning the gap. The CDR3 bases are TGTGCCAGCAGTTCGACAATGAGCTCCTACAATGAGCAGTTCTTC. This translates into CASSSTMSSYNEQFF.

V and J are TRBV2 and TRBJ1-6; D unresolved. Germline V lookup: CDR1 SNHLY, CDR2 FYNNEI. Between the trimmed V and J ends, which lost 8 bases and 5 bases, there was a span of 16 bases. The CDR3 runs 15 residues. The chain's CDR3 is CASYGILRNNSPLHF. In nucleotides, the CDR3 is TGTGCCAGCTACGGGATTCTGCGCAATAATTCACCCCTCCACTTT.

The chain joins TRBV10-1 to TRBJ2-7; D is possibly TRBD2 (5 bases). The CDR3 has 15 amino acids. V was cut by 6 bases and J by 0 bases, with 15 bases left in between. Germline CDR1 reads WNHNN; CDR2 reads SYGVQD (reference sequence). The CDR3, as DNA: TGCGCCAGCAGCGCCGGACTTCCGGACTCCTACGAGCAGTACTTC. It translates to CASSAGLPDSYEQYF.

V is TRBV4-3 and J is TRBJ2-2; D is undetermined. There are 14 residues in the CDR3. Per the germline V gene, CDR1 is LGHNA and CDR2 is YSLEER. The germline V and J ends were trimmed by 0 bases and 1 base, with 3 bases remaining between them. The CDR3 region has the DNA TGCGCCAGCAGCCAAGATCAGAACACCGGGGAGCTGTTTTTT. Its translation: CASSQDQNTGELFF.